Listed below are T cell receptor beta chains from one sample, sequenced in a study of T cells after yellow fever vaccination. In TCRdb, the 5' RACE reads were re-called with MiXCR into one record per CDR3 protein. The sample carries 450,000 to 550,000 distinct CDR3 sequences, about a fifth recorded once. The sample consisted of PBMCs, taken around 3 weeks after the first yellow fever vaccination. The receptors derive from a man between 18 and 29 years old who received the YFV17D yellow fever vaccine. CDR3s include the opening cysteine and the closing phenylalanine or tryptophan. Each record gives: J gene, V gene, clone size, CDR3 length, D gene, CDR3 DNA, CDR3 protein. A D gene is named only where the DNA matches it firmly. For some rows the clone size is stated as once, few or many, or as a class when expanded; others skip it.

TRBJ1-5	TRBV5-5	-	15	-	TGTGCCAGCAGCCGGCAGCCAACGGGCAATCAGCCCCAGCATTTT	CASSRQPTGNQPQHF
TRBJ2-3	TRBV24-1	-	14	-	TGTGCCACCAAGGGGAGGTCGAACACAGATACGCAGTATTTT	CATKGRSNTDTQYF
TRBJ1-5	TRBV25-1	few	15	TRBD1	TGTGCCAGCAGAGGGCAGGGGGGGTGCAATCAGCCCCAGCATTTT	CASRGQGGCNQPQHF
TRBJ2-4	TRBV19	-	15	TRBD1	TGTGCCAGTAGTGGACAGGGGGTAGCCAAAAACATTCAGTACTTC	CASSGQGVAKNIQYF
TRBJ1-1	TRBV5-1	-	13	-	TGTGCCAGCAGCTTAGAGTGGAACACTGAAGCTTTCTTT	CASSLEWNTEAFF
TRBJ2-3	TRBV9	-	15	-	TGTGCCAGCAGCGTACGTCCCCTAGCAGGGGATACGCAGTATTTT	CASSVRPLAGDTQYF
TRBJ2-5	TRBV10-3	-	15	TRBD2	TGTGCCACAGATAGCGGGGGAGGACTAGGAGAGACCCAGTACTTC	CATDSGGGLGETQYF
TRBJ2-5	TRBV12-3/TRBV12-4	few	16	-	TGTGCCAGCAGTTTAGCGCTACGGGGGTTTCGAGAGACCCAGTACTTC	CASSLALRGFRETQYF
TRBJ2-3	TRBV20-1	many	19	TRBD2	TGCAGTGCTCAGATTCCCCGACTAGCGGGGGGCCTTAATGATGGTACGCAGTATTTT	CSAQIPRLAGGLNDGTQYF
TRBJ2-1	TRBV5-4	once	15	-	TGTGCCAGCAGCATACCCGGGACCAGCCTACCTGAGCAGTTCTTC	CASSIPGTSLPEQFF
TRBJ2-3	TRBV12-3/TRBV12-4	many	14	-	TGTGCCAGCAGTTTAGAAACAGCGTGGGATACGCAGTATTTT	CASSLETAWDTQYF
TRBJ1-6	TRBV6-5	few	17	-	TGTGCCAGCAGTTTTCAAGGGAACAGACCGGATAATTCACCCCTCCACTTT	CASSFQGNRPDNSPLHF
TRBJ2-3	TRBV25-1	-	15	TRBD1	TGTGCCAGCAGTGGGAGCCAGGGGGTTTCAGATACGCAGTATTTT	CASSGSQGVSDTQYF
TRBJ1-2	TRBV25-1	few	14	-	TGTGCCAGCAGTGTCCCAGGGGAAGGGGATGGCTACACCTTC	CASSVPGEGDGYTF
TRBJ2-2	TRBV7-2	-	14	-	TGTGCCAGCAGCTCGCACCTGAACACCGGGGAGCTGTTTTTT	CASSSHLNTGELFF
TRBJ1-1	TRBV10-3	few	15	-	TGTGCCATCAGTTCCGCAACCAGGGGCCACACTGAAGCTTTCTTT	CAISSATRGHTEAFF
TRBJ2-5	TRBV20-1	few	14	-	TGCAGTGCTAGAGCCTATAGAGGCGGCGAGACCCAGTACTTC	CSARAYRGGETQYF
TRBJ1-1	TRBV6-2/TRBV6-3	-	15	TRBD1	TGTGCCAGCATCGCCGGGACAGGGGTTGTCACTGAAGCTTTCTTT	CASIAGTGVVTEAFF
TRBJ2-5	TRBV6-2/TRBV6-3	few	15	-	TGTGCCAGCAGTTATGGAAGGGGAGACCAAGAGACCCAGTACTTC	CASSYGRGDQETQYF
TRBJ2-3	TRBV5-1	-	19	TRBD2	TGCGCCAGCAGCCCGGGACTAGCGGGGACCTCCTACTCATCAGATACGCAGTATTTT	CASSPGLAGTSYSSDTQYF
TRBJ1-4	TRBV7-6	few	14	-	TGTGCCAGCAGCTTAGGAAGAAGAAATGAAAAACTGTTTTTT	CASSLGRRNEKLFF
TRBJ1-1	TRBV7-9	-	14	-	TGTGCCAGCCAAGGAAACAGGGAGGGCACTGAAGCTTTCTTT	CASQGNREGTEAFF
TRBJ2-5	TRBV18	-	15	-	TGTGCCAGCTCACCGAATTACGGGGTTCGGGAGACCCAGTACTTC	CASSPNYGVRETQYF
TRBJ1-2	TRBV6-5	few	11	-	TGTGCCAGCAAAAGTGCGGGGCTCTACACCTTC	CASKSAGLYTF
TRBJ1-2	TRBV6-1	-	14	-	TGTGCCAGCACCCCGGGGGGCAATAACTATGGCTACACCTTC	CASTPGGNNYGYTF
TRBJ1-2	TRBV6-1	-	14	TRBD1	TGTGCCAGCAGGGCAGGGGGCTCTAGCTATGGCTACACCTTC	CASRAGGSSYGYTF
TRBJ2-3	TRBV9	-	15	TRBD2	TGTGCCAGCAGCGTTCAGGGAGGGATCACAGATACGCAGTATTTT	CASSVQGGITDTQYF
TRBJ2-7	TRBV12-5	once	18	-	TGTGCTAGTGGTTTGGTACTAACGAAGGGCTCCCACTCCTACGAGCAGTACTTC	CASGLVLTKGSHSYEQYF
TRBJ1-2	TRBV6-1	few	13	TRBD1	TGTGCCAGCAGGGACGGACAGGGTCATGGCTACACCTTC	CASRDGQGHGYTF
TRBJ2-2	TRBV29-1	few	13	-	TGCAGCGTTGATGCAGTTGGGACCGGGGAGCTGTTTTTT	CSVDAVGTGELFF
TRBJ2-1	TRBV7-2	few	13	-	TGTGCCAGCAGCCCCGCTAGGCAGGCAAAGCAGTTCTTC	CASSPARQAKQFF
TRBJ2-1	TRBV20-1	-	14	TRBD2	TGCAGTGCTAGAACGAGCGGGGGGGCCGGTGAGCAGTTCTTC	CSARTSGGAGEQFF
TRBJ2-5	TRBV7-2	few	15	TRBD1	TGTGCCAGCAGCACAACAGGGGGGAGCCAAGAGACCCAGTACTTC	CASSTTGGSQETQYF
TRBJ1-1	TRBV5-1	few	13	-	TGCGCCAGCACTGAGGGGGGTGAGGGTGAAGCTTTCTTT	CASTEGGEGEAFF
TRBJ2-7	TRBV27	few	15	TRBD2	TGTGCCAGCAGATCCATAGCGGGGAACCCTTACGAGCAGTACTTC	CASRSIAGNPYEQYF
TRBJ2-3	TRBV12-3/TRBV12-4	-	15	-	TGTGCCAGCAGTTTAGGAGGACAACCCACAGATACGCAGTATTTT	CASSLGGQPTDTQYF
TRBJ2-3	TRBV4-3	few	16	-	TGCGCCAGCAGCCAAGAAAAGGGGGGCCTTACAGATACGCAGTATTTT	CASSQEKGGLTDTQYF
TRBJ2-5	TRBV4-3	-	15	-	TGCGCCAGCAGCCAAGAGAGATTGGGGGCCGAGACCCAGTACTTC	CASSQERLGAETQYF
TRBJ1-1	TRBV7-9	-	11	-	TGTGCCAGCCGCTCAGTCGCTGAAGCTTTCTTT	CASRSVAEAFF
TRBJ1-6	TRBV7-2	few	12	-	TGTGCCAGCAGCTCTGGGACTTCACCCCTCCACTTT	CASSSGTSPLHF
TRBJ2-3	TRBV12-3/TRBV12-4	-	16	TRBD1	TGTGCCAGCAGCAAACAACAGGGGCTGGAGACAGATACGCAGTATTTT	CASSKQQGLETDTQYF
TRBJ1-1	TRBV18	few	14	-	TGTGCCAGCTCACCGAGAGGTGGGAACACTGAAGCTTTCTTT	CASSPRGGNTEAFF
TRBJ1-1	TRBV2	few	18	-	TGTGCCAGCAGGGGAGTTTTAGGACAGACGGGTCCGCGCACTGAAGCTTTCTTT	CASRGVLGQTGPRTEAFF
TRBJ1-4	TRBV4-2	-	15	-	TGTGCCAGCAGCGGACGACACTTAACTAATGAAAAACTGTTTTTT	CASSGRHLTNEKLFF
TRBJ2-1	TRBV2	-	17	TRBD2	TGTGCCAGCAGAGCCGGGACTAGCCCCTCATCGTCCAATGAGCAGTTCTTC	CASRAGTSPSSSNEQFF
TRBJ2-5	TRBV12-3/TRBV12-4	-	15	TRBD2	TGTGCCAGCACCCCCGGACTAGCGGGGCAAGAGACCCAGTACTTC	CASTPGLAGQETQYF
TRBJ2-5	TRBV30	few	12	-	TGTGCCTGGAGTGTCACCAAAGAGACCCAGTACTTC	CAWSVTKETQYF